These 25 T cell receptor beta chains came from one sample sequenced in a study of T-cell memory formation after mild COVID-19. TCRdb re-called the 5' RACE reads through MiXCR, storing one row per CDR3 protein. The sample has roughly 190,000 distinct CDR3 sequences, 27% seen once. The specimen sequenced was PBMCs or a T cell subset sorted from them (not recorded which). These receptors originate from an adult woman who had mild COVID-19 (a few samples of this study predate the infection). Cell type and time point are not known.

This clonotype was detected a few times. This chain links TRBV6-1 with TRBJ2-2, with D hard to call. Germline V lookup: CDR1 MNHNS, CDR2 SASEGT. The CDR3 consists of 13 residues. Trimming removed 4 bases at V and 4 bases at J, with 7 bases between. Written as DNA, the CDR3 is TGTGCCAGCAGTGCATTTGGCACCGGGGAGCTGTTTTTT. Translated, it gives CASSAFGTGELFF.

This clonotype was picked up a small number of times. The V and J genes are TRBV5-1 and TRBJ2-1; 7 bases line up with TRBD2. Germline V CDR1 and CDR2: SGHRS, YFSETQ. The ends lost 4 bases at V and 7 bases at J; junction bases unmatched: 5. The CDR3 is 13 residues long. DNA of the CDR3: TGCGCCAGCAGCGGACTAGGAGGTAATGAGCAGTTCTTC. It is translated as CASSGLGGNEQFF.

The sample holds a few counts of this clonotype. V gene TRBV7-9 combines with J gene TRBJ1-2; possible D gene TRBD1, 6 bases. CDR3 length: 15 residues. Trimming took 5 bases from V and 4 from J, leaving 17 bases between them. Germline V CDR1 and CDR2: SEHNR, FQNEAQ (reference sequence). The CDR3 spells CASSNRTQGPYGYTF. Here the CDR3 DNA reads TGTGCCAGCAGCAACCGGACCCAGGGGCCCTATGGCTACACCTTC. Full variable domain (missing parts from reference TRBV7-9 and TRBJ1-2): DTGVSQNPRHKITKRGQNVTFRCDPISEHNRLYWYRQTLGQGPEFLTYFQNEAQLEKSRLLSDRFSAERPKGSFSTLEIQRTEQGDSAMYLCASSNRTQGPYGYTFGSGTRLTVV.

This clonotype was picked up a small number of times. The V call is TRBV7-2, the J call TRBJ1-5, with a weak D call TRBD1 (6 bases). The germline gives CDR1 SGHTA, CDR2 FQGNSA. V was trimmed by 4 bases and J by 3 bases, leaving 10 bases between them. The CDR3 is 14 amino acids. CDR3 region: CASSSDRINQPQHF. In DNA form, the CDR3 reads TGTGCCAGCAGCTCAGACAGGATCAATCAGCCCCAGCATTTT. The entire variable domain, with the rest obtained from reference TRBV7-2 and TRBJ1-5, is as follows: GAGVSQSPSNKVTEKGKDVELRCDPISGHTALYWYRQSLGQGLEFLIYFQGNSAPDKSGLPSDRFSAERTGGSVSTLTIQRTQQEDSAVYLCASSSDRINQPQHFGDGTRLSIL.

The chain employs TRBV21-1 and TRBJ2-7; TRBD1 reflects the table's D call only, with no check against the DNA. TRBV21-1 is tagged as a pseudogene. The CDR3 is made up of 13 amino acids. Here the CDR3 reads CARRQALSYEQYF. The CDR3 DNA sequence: TGTGCCCGTAGACAGGCACTATCCTACGAGCAGTACTTC.

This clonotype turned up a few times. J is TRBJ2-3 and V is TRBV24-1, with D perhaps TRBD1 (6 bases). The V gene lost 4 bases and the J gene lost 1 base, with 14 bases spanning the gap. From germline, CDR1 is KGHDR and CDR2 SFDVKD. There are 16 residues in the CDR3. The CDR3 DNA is TGTGCCACCAGTGAAACAGGGCGAGGTGGCACAGATACGCAGTATTTT. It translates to CATSETGRGGTDTQYF.

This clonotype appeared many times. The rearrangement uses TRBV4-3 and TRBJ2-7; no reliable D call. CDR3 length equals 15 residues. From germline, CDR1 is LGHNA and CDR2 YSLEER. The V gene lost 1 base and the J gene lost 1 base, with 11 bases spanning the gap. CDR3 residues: CASSQAVIGSYEQYF. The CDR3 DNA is TGCGCCAGCAGCCAAGCGGTGATAGGTTCCTACGAGCAGTACTTC.

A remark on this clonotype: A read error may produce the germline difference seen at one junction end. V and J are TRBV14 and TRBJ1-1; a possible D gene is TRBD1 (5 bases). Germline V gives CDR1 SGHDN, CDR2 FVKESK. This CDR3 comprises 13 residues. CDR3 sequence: CASSQDRGLGNIF. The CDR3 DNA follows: TGTGCCAGCAGCCAAGATAGGGGATTGGGGAACATCTTT.

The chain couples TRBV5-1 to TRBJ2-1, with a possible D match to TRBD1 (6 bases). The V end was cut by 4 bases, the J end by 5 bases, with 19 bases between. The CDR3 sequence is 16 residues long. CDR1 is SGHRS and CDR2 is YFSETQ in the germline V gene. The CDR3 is CASSATQGRRNNEQFF. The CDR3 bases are TGCGCCAGCAGCGCAACACAGGGACGTCGGAACAATGAGCAGTTCTTC. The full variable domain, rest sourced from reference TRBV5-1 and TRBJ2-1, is KAGVTQTPRYLIKTRGQQVTLSCSPISGHRSVSWYQQTPGQGLQFLFEYFSETQRNKGNFPGRFSGRQFSNSRSEMNVSTLELGDSALYLCASSATQGRRNNEQFFGPGTRLTVL.

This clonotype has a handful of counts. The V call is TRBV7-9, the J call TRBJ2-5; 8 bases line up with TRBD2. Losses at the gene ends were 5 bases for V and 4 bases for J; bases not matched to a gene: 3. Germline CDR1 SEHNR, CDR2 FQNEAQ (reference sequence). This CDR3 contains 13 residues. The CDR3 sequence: CASSPREGETQYF. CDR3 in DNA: TGTGCCAGCAGCCCTCGGGAGGGAGAGACCCAGTACTTC.

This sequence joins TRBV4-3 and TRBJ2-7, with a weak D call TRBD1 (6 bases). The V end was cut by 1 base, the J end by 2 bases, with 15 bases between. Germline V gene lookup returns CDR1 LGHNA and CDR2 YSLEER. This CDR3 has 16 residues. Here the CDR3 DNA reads TGCGCCAGCAGCCAAGGGGCGACAGGTGAGACCTACGAGCAGTACTTC. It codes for CASSQGATGETYEQYF.

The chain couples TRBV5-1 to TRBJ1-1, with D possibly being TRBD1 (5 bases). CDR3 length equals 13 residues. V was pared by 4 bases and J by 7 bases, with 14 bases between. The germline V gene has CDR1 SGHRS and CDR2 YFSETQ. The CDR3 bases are TGCGCCAGCAGCGGGACCGGGACTTATGAAGCTTTCTTT. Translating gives CASSGTGTYEAFF.

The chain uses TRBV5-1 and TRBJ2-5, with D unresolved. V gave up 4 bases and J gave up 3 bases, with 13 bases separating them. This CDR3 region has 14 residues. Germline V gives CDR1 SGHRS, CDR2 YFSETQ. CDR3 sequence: CASSGSKSEETQYF. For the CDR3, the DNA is TGCGCCAGCAGCGGCTCGAAGTCGGAAGAGACCCAGTACTTC.

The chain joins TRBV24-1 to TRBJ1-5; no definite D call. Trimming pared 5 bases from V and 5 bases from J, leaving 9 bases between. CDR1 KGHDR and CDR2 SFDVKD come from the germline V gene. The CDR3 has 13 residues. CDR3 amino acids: CATSVGFDQPQHF. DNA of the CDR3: TGTGCCACCAGTGTGGGGTTTGATCAGCCCCAGCATTTT.

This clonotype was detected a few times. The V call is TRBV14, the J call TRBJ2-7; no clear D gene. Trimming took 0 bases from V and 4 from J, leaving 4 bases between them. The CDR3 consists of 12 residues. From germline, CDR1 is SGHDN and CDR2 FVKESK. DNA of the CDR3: TGTGCCAGCAGCCAAGATCAGTACGAGCAGTACTTC. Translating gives CASSQDQYEQYF.

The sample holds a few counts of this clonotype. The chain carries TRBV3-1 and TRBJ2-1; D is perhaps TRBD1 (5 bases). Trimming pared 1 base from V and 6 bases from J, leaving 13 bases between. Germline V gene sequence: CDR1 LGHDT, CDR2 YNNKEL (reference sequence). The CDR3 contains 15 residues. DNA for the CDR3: TGTGCCAGCAGCCAAGCGGCAGGGCGGCGCAATGAGCAGTTCTTC. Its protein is CASSQAAGRRNEQFF.

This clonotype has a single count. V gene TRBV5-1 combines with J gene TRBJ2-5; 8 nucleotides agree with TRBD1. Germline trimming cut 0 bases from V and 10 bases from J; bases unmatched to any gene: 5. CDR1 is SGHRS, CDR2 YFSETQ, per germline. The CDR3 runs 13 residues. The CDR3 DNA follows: TGCGCCAGCAGCTTGGGCACAGGGGGAGACCAGTACTTC. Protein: CASSLGTGGDQYF.

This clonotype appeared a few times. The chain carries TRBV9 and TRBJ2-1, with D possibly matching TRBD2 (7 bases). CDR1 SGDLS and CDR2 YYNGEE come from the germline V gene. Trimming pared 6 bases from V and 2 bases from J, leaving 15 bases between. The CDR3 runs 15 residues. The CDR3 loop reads CASTLGAGAYNEQFF. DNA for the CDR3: TGTGCCAGCACACTGGGGGCGGGGGCCTACAATGAGCAGTTCTTC. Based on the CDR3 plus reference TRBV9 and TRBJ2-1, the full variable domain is DSGVTQTPKHLITATGQRVTLRCSPRSGDLSVYWYQQSLDQGLQFLIQYYNGEERAKGNILERFSAQQFPDLHSELNLSSLELGDSALYFCASTLGAGAYNEQFFGPGTRLTVL.

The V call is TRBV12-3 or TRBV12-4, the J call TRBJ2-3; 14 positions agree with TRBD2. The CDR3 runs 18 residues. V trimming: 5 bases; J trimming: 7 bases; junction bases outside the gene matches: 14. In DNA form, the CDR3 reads TGTGCCAGCAGTCCCGGACTAGCGGGAGGCCCCCCCCCGAATACGCAGTATTTT. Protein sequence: CASSPGLAGGPPPNTQYF.

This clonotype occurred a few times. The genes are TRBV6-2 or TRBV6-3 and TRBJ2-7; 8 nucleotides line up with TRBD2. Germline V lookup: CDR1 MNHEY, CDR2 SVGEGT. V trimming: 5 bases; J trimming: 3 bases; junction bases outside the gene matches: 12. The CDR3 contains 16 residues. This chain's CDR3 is CASSPVGLAGIYEQYF. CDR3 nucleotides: TGTGCCAGCAGTCCCGTCGGACTAGCAGGGATCTACGAGCAGTACTTC.

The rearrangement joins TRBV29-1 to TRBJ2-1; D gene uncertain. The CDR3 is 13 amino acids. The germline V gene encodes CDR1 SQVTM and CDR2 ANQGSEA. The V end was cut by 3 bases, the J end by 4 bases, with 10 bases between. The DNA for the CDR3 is TGCAGCGTTGACAGTCATAATTACAATGAGCAGTTCTTC. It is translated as CSVDSHNYNEQFF.

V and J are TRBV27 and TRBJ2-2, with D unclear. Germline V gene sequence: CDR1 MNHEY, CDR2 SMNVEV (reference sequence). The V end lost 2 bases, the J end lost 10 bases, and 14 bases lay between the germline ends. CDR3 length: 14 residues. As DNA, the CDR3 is TGTGCCAGCAGTTTAGGGCCCTACGCACCGGAGCTGTTTTTT. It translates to CASSLGPYAPELFF.

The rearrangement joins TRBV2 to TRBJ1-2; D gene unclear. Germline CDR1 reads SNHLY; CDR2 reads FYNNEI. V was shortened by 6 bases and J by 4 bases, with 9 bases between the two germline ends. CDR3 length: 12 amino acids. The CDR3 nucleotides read TGTGCCAGCAGGGATGACGGCTATGGCTACACCTTC. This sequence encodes CASRDDGYGYTF.

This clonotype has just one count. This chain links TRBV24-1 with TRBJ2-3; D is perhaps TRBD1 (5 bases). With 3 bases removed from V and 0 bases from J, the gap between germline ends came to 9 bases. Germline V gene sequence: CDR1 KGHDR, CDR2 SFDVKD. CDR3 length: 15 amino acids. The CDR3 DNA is TGTGCCACCAGTGATCAGGGTCAAAGCACAGATACGCAGTATTTT. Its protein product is CATSDQGQSTDTQYF.

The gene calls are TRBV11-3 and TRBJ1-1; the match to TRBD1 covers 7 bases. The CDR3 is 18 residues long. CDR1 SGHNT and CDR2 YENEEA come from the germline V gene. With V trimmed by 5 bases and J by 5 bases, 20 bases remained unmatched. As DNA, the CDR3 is TGTGCCAGCAGCCAAGGGGACCCTTACCGACAGGGTGGGACTGAAGCTTTCTTT. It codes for CASSQGDPYRQGGTEAFF.